These T cell receptor beta chains were read from a single sample in a study of T-cell memory formation after mild COVID-19. Each CDR3 protein is one row after TCRdb ran MiXCR on the 5' RACE reads. The sample has approximately 250,000 distinct CDR3 sequences, about a sixth seen once. Sequencing was done on a sample of PBMCs or a T cell subset sorted from them (not recorded which). Receptors originate from a man aged 18-30 years who had mild COVID-19 (a few samples of this study predate the infection). Cell type and time point are not known. The CDR3 runs from the conserved cysteine through the conserved F or W. The D gene is left open where the match is weak. Part of the rows lack a size; the others show once, few, many or a class for expanded clones.

TRBV5-6	few	TRBJ1-1	.	CASSMDIMNTEAFF	TGTGCCAGCAGCATGGACATCATGAACACTGAAGCTTTCTTT
TRBV7-2	few	TRBJ2-2	.	CASSLRYSTGELFF	TGTGCCAGCAGCCTAAGATATTCCACCGGGGAGCTGTTTTTT
TRBV5-1	.	TRBJ2-7	TRBD1	CASSSPGQGLSSYEQYF	TGCGCCAGCAGCTCACCGGGACAGGGCCTGTCCTCCTACGAGCAGTACTTC
TRBV3-1	few	TRBJ1-1	TRBD1	CASSVPGQSDEAFF	TGTGCCAGCAGCGTCCCGGGACAGAGCGATGAAGCTTTCTTT
TRBV5-1	few	TRBJ2-6	TRBD2	CASSATSGGPNSGANVLTF	TGCGCCAGCAGCGCCACTAGCGGGGGACCCAACTCTGGGGCCAACGTCCTGACTTTC
TRBV9	.	TRBJ2-3	TRBD2	CASSVGASGVTDTQYF	TGTGCCAGCAGCGTAGGGGCTAGCGGGGTGACAGATACGCAGTATTTT
TRBV4-3	few	TRBJ2-7	TRBD2	CASSQDLAGVAYEQYF	TGCGCCAGCAGCCAAGATTTAGCGGGGGTGGCCTACGAGCAGTACTTC
TRBV12-3/TRBV12-4	.	TRBJ2-3	TRBD1	CASRGGWVDTQYF	TGTGCCAGCAGAGGGGGCTGGGTAGATACGCAGTATTTT
TRBV6-5	few	TRBJ2-7	.	CASSYSISGQPYEQYF	TGTGCCAGCAGTTACTCGATTTCAGGACAGCCATACGAGCAGTACTTC
TRBV4-3	few	TRBJ1-1	.	CASSQDFRTPNTEAFF	TGCGCCAGCAGCCAAGATTTTCGGACACCGAACACTGAAGCTTTCTTT
TRBV28	few	TRBJ1-1	.	CASGSGQHSTEAFF	TGTGCCAGCGGCTCCGGACAGCACTCCACTGAAGCTTTCTTT
TRBV2	few	TRBJ1-1	.	CASSELRTPNTEAFF	TGTGCCAGCAGTGAACTAAGGACACCGAACACTGAAGCTTTCTTT
TRBV7-2	.	TRBJ1-1	.	CASRFQLNTEAFF	TGTGCCAGCAGATTTCAGCTAAACACTGAAGCTTTCTTT
TRBV3-1	few	TRBJ2-1	TRBD2	CASSQDGLADNEQFF	TGTGCCAGCAGCCAAGACGGACTAGCGGACAATGAGCAGTTCTTC
TRBV6-5	few	TRBJ1-5	.	CASRNSNQPQHF	TGTGCCAGCAGGAATAGCAATCAGCCCCAGCATTTT
TRBV7-3	few	TRBJ1-2	TRBD1	CASSSGQADGYTF	TGTGCCAGCAGCTCGGGACAGGCCGATGGCTACACCTTC
TRBV7-2	.	TRBJ2-5	.	CASSLKRGPETQYF	TGTGCCAGCAGCTTAAAAAGAGGCCCAGAGACCCAGTACTTC
TRBV20-1	many	TRBJ2-5	.	CSARGQHQTQYF	TGCAGTGCTAGAGGCCAGCATCAGACCCAGTACTTC
TRBV7-8	.	TRBJ2-3	.	CASSLQYRSTDTQYF	TGTGCCAGCAGCTTGCAATACCGGAGCACAGATACGCAGTATTTT
TRBV15	many	TRBJ2-3	.	CATSRGRAGTDTQYF	TGTGCCACCAGCAGGGGCAGGGCTGGCACAGATACGCAGTATTTT
TRBV7-3	.	TRBJ2-1	.	CASSLGAMRGGPFVQFF	TGTGCCAGCAGCTTAGGGGCCATGAGGGGGGGTCCCTTTGTGCAGTTCTTC
TRBV9	few	TRBJ2-2	.	CASSGGRTGELFF	TGTGCCAGCAGCGGGGGTCGGACCGGGGAGCTGTTTTTT
TRBV7-9	.	TRBJ2-5	.	CASSWGQTQYF	TGTGCCAGCAGCTGGGGGCAGACCCAGTACTTC
TRBV6-5	.	TRBJ2-7	TRBD2	CASSFGGVYSYEQYF	TGTGCCAGCAGTTTCGGGGGGGTTTACTCCTACGAGCAGTACTTC
TRBV29-1	.	TRBJ1-2	.	CSVVSWDYGYTF	TGCAGCGTTGTGTCGTGGGACTATGGCTACACCTTC
TRBV24-1	few	TRBJ2-2	.	CATSEGTSTGELFF	TGTGCCACCAGCGAGGGCACTTCAACCGGGGAGCTGTTTTTT
TRBV4-2	many	TRBJ2-1	TRBD2	CASSQDGLAGREQFF	TGTGCCAGCAGCCAAGATGGGCTAGCGGGAAGAGAGCAGTTCTTC
TRBV20-1	.	TRBJ1-2	TRBD1	CSARSRDREHGYTF	TGCAGTGCTCGATCCCGGGACAGGGAGCATGGCTACACCTTC
TRBV10-3	.	TRBJ2-6	TRBD1	CAISPRGPGANVLTF	TGTGCCATCAGTCCCAGGGGGCCTGGGGCCAACGTCCTGACTTTC
TRBV28	.	TRBJ2-5	TRBD2	CASPPLGRSQETQYF	TGTGCCAGCCCTCCTCTCGGGAGGAGCCAAGAGACCCAGTACTTC
TRBV24-1	.	TRBJ2-2	TRBD2	CATSDLPGLGGAGELFF	TGTGCCACCAGTGATTTGCCGGGACTAGGAGGTGCCGGGGAGCTGTTTTTT
TRBV24-1	few	TRBJ2-2	.	CATSEPYDVGELFF	TGTGCCACCAGTGAGCCCTACGACGTCGGGGAGCTGTTTTTT
TRBV7-2	.	TRBJ2-1	TRBD1	CASSLWPGQGAEQFF	TGTGCCAGCAGCTTATGGCCGGGACAGGGGGCTGAGCAGTTCTTC
TRBV7-6	few	TRBJ1-1	.	CASSLEAGARTEAFF	TGTGCCAGCAGCTTAGAGGCAGGGGCCCGCACTGAAGCTTTCTTT
TRBV7-9	.	TRBJ2-7	.	CASSPRSGEQYF	TGTGCCAGCAGCCCCCGTTCGGGCGAGCAGTACTTC
TRBV5-1	.	TRBJ1-4	.	CASSPGRDSAEEKLFF	TGCGCCAGCAGCCCGGGCCGGGACTCTGCGGAAGAAAAACTGTTTTTT
TRBV6-5	few	TRBJ1-5	.	CASSYSFRNQPQHF	TGTGCCAGCAGTTACTCGTTTAGGAATCAGCCCCAGCATTTT
TRBV4-2	.	TRBJ2-5	.	CASSPYTGGQETQYF	TGTGCCAGCAGCCCTTACACGGGGGGCCAGGAGACCCAGTACTTC
TRBV11-2	few	TRBJ2-1	.	CASSTTTYTQFF	TGTGCCAGCAGCACAACGACGTATACTCAGTTCTTC
TRBV7-9	.	TRBJ2-1	.	CASSLAWDPRIEKFF	TGTGCCAGCAGCTTAGCCTGGGACCCGCGAATCGAGAAGTTCTTC
TRBV7-3	.	TRBJ2-5	.	CASSAMTEETQYF	TGTGCCAGCAGCGCCATGACAGAAGAGACCCAGTACTTC
TRBV9	.	TRBJ2-1	TRBD2	CASSVVSGGYNEQFF	TGTGCCAGCAGCGTCGTCAGCGGGGGTTACAATGAGCAGTTCTTC
TRBV4-3	few	TRBJ2-5	.	CASSHQALQETQYF	TGCGCCAGCAGCCACCAGGCCCTCCAAGAGACCCAGTACTTC